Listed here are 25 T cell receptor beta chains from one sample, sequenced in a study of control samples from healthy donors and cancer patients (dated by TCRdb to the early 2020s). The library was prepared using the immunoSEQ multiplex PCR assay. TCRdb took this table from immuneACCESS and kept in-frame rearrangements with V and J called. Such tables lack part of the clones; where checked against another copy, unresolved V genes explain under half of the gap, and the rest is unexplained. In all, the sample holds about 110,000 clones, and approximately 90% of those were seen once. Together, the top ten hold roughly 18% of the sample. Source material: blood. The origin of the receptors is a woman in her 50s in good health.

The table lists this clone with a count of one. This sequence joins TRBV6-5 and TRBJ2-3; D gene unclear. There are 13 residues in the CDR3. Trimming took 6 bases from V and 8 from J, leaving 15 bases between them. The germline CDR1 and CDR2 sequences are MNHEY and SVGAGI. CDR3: CASSTRGPGTQYF. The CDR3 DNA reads TGTGCCAGCAGCACGCGCGGACCGGGTACGCAGTATTTT.

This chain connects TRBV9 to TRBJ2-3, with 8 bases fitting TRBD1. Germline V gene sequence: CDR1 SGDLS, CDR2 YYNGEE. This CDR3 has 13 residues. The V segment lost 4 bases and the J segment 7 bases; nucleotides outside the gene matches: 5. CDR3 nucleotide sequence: TGTGCCAGCAGCTCGCAGGGGGCGTATACGCAGTATTTT. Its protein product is CASSSQGAYTQYF.

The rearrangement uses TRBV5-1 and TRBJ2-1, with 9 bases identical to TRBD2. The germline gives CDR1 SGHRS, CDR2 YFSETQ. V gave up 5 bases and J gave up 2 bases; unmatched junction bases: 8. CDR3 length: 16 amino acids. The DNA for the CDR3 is TGCGCCAGCAGGAGTAGCGGGAGTACGACCTACAATGAGCAGTTCTTC. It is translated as CASRSSGSTTYNEQFF.

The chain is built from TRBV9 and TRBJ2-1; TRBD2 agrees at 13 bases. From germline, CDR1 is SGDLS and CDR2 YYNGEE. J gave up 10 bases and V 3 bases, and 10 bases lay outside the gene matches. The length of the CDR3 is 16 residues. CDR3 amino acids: CASSAWPGLAGLEQFF. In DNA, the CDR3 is TGTGCCAGCAGCGCGTGGCCGGGACTAGCGGGACTGGAGCAGTTCTTC.

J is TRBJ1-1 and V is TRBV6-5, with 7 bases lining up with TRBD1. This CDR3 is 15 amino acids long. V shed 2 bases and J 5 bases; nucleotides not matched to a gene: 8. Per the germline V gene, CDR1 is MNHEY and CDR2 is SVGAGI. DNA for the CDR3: TGTGCCAGCAGTTACAACCCAGGGGGAGGGACTGAAGCTTTCTTT. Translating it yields CASSYNPGGGTEAFF.

The DNA of the CDR3 is TGTGCCAGCAGCCCACAAACCCCAGGGGCGAGGGATACGCAGTATTTT. It translates to CASSPQTPGARDTQYF. The chain links TRBV2 to TRBJ2-3; tentative D call: TRBD1 (6 bases). The CDR3 loop spans 16 amino acids. CDR1 is SNHLY and CDR2 is FYNNEI in the germline V gene. V lost 6 bases, J lost 6 bases, and 22 bases lay in between.

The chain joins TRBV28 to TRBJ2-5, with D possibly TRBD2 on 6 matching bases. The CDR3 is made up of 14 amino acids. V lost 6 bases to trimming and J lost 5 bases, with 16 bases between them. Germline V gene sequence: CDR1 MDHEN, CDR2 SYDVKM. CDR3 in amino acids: CASSPVRGWETQYF. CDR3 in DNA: TGTGCCAGCAGCCCCGTGCGGGGATGGGAGACCCAGTACTTC.

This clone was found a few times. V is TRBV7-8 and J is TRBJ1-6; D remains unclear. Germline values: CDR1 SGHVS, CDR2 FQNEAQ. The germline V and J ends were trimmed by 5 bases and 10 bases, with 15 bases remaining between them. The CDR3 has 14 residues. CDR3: CASSPGPPGSPLHF. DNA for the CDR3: TGTGCCAGCAGCCCCGGTCCTCCGGGATCACCCCTCCACTTT.

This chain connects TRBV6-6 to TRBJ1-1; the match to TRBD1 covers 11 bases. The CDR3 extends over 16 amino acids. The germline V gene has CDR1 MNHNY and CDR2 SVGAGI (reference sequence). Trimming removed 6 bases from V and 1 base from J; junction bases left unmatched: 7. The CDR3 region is CASRTGQGARNTEAFF. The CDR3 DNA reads TGTGCCAGCAGAACCGGACAGGGGGCTAGGAACACTGAAGCTTTCTTT.

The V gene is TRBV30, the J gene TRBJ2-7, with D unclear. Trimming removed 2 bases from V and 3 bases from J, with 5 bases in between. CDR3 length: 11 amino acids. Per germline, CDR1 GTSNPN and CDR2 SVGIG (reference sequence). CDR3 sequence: CAWSQYYEQYV. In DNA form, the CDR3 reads TGTGCCTGGAGTCAGTACTACGAGCAGTACGTC.

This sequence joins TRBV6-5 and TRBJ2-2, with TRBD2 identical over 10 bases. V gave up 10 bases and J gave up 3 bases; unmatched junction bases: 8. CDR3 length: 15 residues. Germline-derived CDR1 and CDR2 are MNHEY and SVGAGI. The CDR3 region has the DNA TGTGCCACCAAAGAGCGGGAGGGCTACACCGGGGAGCTGTTTTTT. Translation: CATKEREGYTGELFF.

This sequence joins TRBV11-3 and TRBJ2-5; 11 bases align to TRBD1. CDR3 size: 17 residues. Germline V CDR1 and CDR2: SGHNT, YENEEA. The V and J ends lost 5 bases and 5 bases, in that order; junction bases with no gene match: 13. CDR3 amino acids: CASSGRTGTGGVETQYF. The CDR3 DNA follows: TGTGCCAGCAGCGGACGGACGGGGACAGGGGGAGTGGAGACCCAGTACTTC.

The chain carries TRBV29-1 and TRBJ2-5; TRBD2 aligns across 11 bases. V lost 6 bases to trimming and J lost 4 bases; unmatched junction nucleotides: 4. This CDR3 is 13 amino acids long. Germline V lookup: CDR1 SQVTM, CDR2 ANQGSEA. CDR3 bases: TGCAGCGTCGAAACTAGCGGGGGAGAGACCCAGTACTTC. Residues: CSVETSGGETQYF.

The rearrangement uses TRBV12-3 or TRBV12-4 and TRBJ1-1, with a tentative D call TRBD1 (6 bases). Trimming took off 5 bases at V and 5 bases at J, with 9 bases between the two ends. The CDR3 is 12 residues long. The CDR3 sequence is CASSGGGTEAFF. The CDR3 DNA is TGTGCCAGCAGTGGAGGGGGGACTGAAGCTTTCTTT.

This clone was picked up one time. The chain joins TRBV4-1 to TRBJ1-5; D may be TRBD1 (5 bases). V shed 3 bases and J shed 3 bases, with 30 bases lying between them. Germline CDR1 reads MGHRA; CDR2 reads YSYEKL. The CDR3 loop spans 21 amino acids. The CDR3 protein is CASSQGGGGGKGGFPNQPQHF. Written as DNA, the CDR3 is TGCGCCAGCAGCCAGGGCGGCGGGGGGGGTAAGGGTGGGTTTCCCAATCAGCCCCAGCATTTT.

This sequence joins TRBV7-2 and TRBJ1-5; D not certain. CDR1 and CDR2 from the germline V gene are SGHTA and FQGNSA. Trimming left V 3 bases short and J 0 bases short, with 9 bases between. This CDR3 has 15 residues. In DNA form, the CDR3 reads TGTGCCAGCAGCTTGGACGGTCATAGCAATCAGCCCCAGCATTTT. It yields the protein CASSLDGHSNQPQHF. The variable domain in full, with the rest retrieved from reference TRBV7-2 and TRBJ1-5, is GAGVSQSPSNKVTEKGKDVELRCDPISGHTALYWYRQSLGQGLEFLIYFQGNSAPDKSGLPSDRFSAERTGGSVSTLTIQRTQQEDSAVYLCASSLDGHSNQPQHFGDGTRLSIL.

DNA for the CDR3: TGTGCCAGCAGTCGAACCCGGACTAACACTGAAGCTTTCTTT. It is translated as CASSRTRTNTEAFF. The chain is built from TRBV6-5 and TRBJ1-1; D remains ambiguous. The length of the CDR3 is 14 residues. CDR1 is MNHEY, CDR2 SVGAGI, per germline. The V end was cut by 5 bases, the J end by 2 bases, with 12 bases between.

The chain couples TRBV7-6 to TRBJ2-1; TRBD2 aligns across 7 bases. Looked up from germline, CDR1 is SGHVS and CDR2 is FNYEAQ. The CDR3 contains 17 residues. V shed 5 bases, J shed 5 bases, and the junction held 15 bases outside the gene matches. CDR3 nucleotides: TGTGCCAGCAGCAACCCCCAGGGCGGGAGCAGCAACAATGAGCAGTTCTTC. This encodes CASSNPQGGSSNNEQFF.

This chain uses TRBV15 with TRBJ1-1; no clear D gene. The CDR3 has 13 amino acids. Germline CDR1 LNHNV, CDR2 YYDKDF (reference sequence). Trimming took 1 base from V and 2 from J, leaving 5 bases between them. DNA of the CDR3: TGTGCCACCAGCAGAGGAGTCAACACTGAAGCTTTCTTT. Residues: CATSRGVNTEAFF.

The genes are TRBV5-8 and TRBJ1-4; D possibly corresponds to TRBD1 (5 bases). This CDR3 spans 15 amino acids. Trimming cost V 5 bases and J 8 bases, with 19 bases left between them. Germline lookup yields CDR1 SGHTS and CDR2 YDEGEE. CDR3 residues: CASRAVWGVEEKLFF. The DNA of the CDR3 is TGTGCCAGCAGAGCGGTCTGGGGGGTGGAAGAAAAACTGTTTTTT.

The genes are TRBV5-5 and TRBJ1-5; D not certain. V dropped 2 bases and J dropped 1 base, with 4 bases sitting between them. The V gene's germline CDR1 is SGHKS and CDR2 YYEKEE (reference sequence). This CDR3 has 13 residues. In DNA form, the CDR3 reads TGTGCCAGCAGCTTCGGGAGCAATCAGCCCCAGCATTTT. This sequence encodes CASSFGSNQPQHF.

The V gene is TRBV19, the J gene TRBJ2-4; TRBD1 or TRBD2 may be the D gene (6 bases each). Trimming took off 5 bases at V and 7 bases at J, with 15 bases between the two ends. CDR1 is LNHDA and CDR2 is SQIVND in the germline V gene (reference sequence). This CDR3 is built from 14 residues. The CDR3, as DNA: TGTGCCAGTAGTCCCCAGGGGCGGGGTAACATTCAGTACTTC. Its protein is CASSPQGRGNIQYF.

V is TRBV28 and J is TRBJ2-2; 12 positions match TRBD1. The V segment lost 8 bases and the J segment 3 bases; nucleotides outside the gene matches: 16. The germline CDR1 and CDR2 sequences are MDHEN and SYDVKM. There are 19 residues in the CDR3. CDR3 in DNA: TGTGCCAGCCAACAAATTGCGGGACAGGGGGCGGCCTACACCGGGGAGCTGTTTTTT. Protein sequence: CASQQIAGQGAAYTGELFF.

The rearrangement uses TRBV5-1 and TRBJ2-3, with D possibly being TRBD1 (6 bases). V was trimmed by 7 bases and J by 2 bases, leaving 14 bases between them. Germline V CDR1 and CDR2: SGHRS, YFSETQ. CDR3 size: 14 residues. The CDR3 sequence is CASRKQGVTDTQYF. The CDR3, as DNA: TGCGCCAGCCGCAAACAGGGTGTCACAGATACGCAGTATTTT.

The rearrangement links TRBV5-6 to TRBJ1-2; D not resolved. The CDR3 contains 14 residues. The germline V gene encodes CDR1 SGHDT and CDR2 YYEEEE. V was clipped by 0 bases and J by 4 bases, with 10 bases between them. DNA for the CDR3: TGTGCCAGCAGCTTGGTCTGGGATTCCTATGGCTACACCTTC. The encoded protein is CASSLVWDSYGYTF.